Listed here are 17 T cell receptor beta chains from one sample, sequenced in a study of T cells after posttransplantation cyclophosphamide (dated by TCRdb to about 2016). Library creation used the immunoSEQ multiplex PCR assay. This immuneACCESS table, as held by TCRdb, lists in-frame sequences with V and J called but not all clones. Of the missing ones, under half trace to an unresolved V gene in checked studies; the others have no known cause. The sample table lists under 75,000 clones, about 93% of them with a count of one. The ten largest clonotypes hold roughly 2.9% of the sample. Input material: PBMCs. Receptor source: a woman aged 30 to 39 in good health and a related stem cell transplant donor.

The CDR3 DNA sequence: TGTGCCAGCAGCTTGGATGGAGTGGGGGGGACCTCCTACAATGAGCAGTTCTTC. This sequence encodes CASSLDGVGGTSYNEQFF. The chain has TRBV5-4 and TRBJ2-1; 7 bases fit TRBD2. J was trimmed by 0 bases and V by 0 bases; bases with no gene match: 9. CDR3 length: 18 amino acids. Germline CDR1 and CDR2: SGHNT and YYREEE (reference sequence).

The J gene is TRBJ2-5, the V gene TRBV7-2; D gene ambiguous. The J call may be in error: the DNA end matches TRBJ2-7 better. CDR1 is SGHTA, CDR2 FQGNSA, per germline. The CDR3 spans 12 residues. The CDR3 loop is CASSLGSYEQYF. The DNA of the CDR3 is TGTGCCAGCAGCTTAGGTTCCTACGAGCAGTACTTC.

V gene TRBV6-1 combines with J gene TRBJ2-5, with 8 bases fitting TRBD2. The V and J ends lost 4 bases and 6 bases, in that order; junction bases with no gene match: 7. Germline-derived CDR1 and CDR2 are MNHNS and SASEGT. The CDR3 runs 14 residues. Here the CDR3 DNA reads TGTGCCAGCAGTGGTGGGACTAGTGATAAGACCCAGTACTTC. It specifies CASSGGTSDKTQYF.

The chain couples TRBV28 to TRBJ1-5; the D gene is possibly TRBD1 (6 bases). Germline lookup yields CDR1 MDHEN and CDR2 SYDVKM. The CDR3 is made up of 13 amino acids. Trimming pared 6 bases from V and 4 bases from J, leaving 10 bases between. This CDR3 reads CASRITGNQPQHF. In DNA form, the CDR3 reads TGTGCCAGCAGGATAACAGGGAATCAGCCCCAGCATTTT.

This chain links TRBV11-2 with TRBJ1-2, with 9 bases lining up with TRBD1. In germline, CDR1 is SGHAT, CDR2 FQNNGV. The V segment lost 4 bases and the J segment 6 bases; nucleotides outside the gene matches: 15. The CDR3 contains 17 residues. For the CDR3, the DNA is TGTGCCAGCAGCTCTCACCGGGACAGGGATCGAAAGCATGGCTACACCTTC. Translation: CASSSHRDRDRKHGYTF. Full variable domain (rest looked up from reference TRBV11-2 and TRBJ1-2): EAGVAQSPRYKIIEKRQSVAFWCNPISGHATLYWYQQILGQGPKLLIQFQNNGVVDDSQLPKDRFSAERLKGVDSTLKIQPAKLEDSAVYLCASSSHRDRDRKHGYTFGSGTRLTVV.

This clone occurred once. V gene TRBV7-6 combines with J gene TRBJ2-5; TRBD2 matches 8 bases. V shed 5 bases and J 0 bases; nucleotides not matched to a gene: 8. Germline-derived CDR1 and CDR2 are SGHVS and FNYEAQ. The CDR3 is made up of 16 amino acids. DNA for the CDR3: TGTGCCAGCAGCACAGGCCGGGGGGGGTACCAAGAGACCCAGTACTTC. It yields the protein CASSTGRGGYQETQYF.

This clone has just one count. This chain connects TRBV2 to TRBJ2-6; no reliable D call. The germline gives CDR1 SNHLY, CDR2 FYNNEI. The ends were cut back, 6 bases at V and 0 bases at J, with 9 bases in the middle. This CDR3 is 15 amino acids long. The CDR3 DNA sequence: TGTGCCAGCAGGGTGACCGACTCTGGGGCCAACGTCCTGACTTTC. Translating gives CASRVTDSGANVLTF.

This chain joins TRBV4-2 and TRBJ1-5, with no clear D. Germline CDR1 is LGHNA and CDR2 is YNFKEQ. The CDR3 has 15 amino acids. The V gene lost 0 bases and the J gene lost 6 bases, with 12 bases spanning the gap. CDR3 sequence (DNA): TGTGCCAGCAGCCAAGATCTGGGAAGCGGTCAGCCCCAGCATTTT. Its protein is CASSQDLGSGQPQHF.

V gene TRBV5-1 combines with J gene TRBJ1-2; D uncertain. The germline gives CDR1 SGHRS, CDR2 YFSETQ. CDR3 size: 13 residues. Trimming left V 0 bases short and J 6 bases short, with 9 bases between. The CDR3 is CASSLDTGNGYTF. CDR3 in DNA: TGCGCCAGCAGCTTGGATACCGGAAATGGCTACACCTTC.

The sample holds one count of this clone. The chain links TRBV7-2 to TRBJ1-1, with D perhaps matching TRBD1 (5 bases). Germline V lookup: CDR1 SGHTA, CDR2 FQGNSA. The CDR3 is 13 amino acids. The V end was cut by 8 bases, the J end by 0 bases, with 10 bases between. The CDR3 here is CASERQMNTEAFF. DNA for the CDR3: TGTGCCAGCGAACGACAGATGAACACTGAAGCTTTCTTT.

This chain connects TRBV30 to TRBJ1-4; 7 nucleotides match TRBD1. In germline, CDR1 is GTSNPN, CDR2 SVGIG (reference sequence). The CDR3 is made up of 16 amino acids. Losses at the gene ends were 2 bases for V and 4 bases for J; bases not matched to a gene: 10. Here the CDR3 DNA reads TGTGCCTGGAGTAACGGGGACAGAGGATATAATGAAAAACTGTTTTTT. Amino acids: CAWSNGDRGYNEKLFF.

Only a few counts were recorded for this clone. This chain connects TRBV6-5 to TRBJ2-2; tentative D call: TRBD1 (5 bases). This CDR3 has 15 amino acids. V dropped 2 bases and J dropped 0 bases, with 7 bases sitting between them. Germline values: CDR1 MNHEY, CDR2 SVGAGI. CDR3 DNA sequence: TGTGCCAGCAGTTACGACAGAGCGAACACCGGGGAGCTGTTTTTT. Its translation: CASSYDRANTGELFF.

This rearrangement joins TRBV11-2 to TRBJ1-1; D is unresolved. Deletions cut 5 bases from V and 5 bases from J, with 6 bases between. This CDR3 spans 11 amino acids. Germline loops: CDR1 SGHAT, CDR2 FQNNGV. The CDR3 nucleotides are TGTGCCAGCAGCCAGAGGACTGAAGCTTTCTTT. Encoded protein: CASSQRTEAFF.

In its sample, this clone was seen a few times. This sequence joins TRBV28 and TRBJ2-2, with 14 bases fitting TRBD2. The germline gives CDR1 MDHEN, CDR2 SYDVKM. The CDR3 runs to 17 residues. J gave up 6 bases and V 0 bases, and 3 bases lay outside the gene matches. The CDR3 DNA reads TGTGCCAGCAGTTTATGGAGACTAGCGGGGGGGCCCGGGGAGCTGTTTTTT. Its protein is CASSLWRLAGGPGELFF.

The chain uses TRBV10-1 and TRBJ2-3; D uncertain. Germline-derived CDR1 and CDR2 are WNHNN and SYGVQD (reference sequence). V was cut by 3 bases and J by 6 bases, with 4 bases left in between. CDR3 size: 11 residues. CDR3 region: CASSERDTQYF. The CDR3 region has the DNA TGCGCCAGCAGTGAAAGGGATACGCAGTATTTT.

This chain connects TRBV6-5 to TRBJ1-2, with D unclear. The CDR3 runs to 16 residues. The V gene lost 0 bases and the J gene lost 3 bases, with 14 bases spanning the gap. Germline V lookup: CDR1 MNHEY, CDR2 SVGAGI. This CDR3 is CASSYSNPGIDYGYTF. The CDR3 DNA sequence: TGTGCCAGCAGTTACTCGAACCCGGGGATCGACTATGGCTACACCTTC.

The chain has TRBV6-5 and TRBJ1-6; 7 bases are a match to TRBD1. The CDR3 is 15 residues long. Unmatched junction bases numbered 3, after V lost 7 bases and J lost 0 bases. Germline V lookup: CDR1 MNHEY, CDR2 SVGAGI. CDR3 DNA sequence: TGTGCCAGCAAGACAGGGAGCTCCTATAATTCACCCCTCCACTTT. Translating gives CASKTGSSYNSPLHF.